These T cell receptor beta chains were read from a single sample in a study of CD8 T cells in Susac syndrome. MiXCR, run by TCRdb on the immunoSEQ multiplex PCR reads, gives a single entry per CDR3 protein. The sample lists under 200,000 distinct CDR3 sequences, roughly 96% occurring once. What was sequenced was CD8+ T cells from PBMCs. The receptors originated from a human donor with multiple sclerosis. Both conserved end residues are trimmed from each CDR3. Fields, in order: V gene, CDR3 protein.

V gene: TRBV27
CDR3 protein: ASSPPPDANTEAF

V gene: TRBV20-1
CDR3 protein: SATPQTQY

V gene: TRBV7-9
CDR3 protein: ASSHDGAQYGYT

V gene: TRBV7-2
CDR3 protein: ASSLVGELF

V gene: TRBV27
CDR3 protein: ASIEEGVTDTQY

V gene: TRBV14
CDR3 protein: ASSQHRRFEQY

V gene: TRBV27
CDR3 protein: ASRKGGTLYEQY

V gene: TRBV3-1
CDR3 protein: ASSQPSGSRAYEQY

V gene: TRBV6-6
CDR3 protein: ASSYLPSAYEQY

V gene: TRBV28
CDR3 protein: ASSLGTGGQETQY

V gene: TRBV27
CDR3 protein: ASSHSGGEETQY

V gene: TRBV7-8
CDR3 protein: ASSLLGAGEKLF